One and the same sample provided the 13 T cell receptor beta chains below, sequenced in a study of blood T cells in healthy people across ages (dated by TCRdb to the mid-2010s). To prepare the library, 5' RACE was applied. The sequencer listed for this sample is Illumina HiSeq 2500. A second about 6 to 11 cycle PCR used a sample-barcoded 5' primer and a J-beta primer mix. TCRdb redid the processing of the public reads, applying fastp at Q25 and MiXCR, and retained in-frame beta chains. Rows merge per CDR3 protein into single entries with the most common DNA and genes. Within this sample are about 650,000 distinct CDR3 sequences, with over 40% of them counted one time only. The ten largest make up roughly 13% of the sample. The specimen sequenced was blood. The origin of the receptors is a woman of 80 years or more in good health.

The chain couples TRBV20-1 to TRBJ2-1; 9 bases are a match to TRBD1. Per the germline V gene, CDR1 is DFQATT and CDR2 is SNEGSKA (reference sequence). The V segment lost 0 bases and the J segment 12 bases; nucleotides outside the gene matches: 12. The CDR3 contains 15 residues. Here the CDR3 reads CSARDPTDRGVGQFF. CDR3 sequence (DNA): TGCAGTGCTAGAGATCCCACGGACAGGGGAGTGGGGCAGTTCTTC.

This clonotype was seen only a few times. The V gene is TRBV20-1, the J gene TRBJ2-1; 9 positions match TRBD2. This CDR3 is 14 amino acids long. Trimming at V came to 5 bases and at J to 2 bases, leaving 4 bases not matched to a gene. Germline V gene sequence: CDR1 DFQATT, CDR2 SNEGSKA (reference sequence). CDR3 DNA: TGCAGTGCTCAGACTAGCGGAGCCTACAATGAGCAGTTCTTC. This codes for CSAQTSGAYNEQFF.

This clonotype was counted between two and nine times. The chain couples TRBV9 to TRBJ2-1; 8 bases fit TRBD2. CDR1 is SGDLS and CDR2 is YYNGEE in the germline V gene. V shed 5 bases and J 7 bases; nucleotides not matched to a gene: 14. The CDR3 totals 16 residues. CDR3: CASREGTGGVLNEQFF. The CDR3 nucleotides read TGTGCCAGCAGGGAGGGGACCGGGGGGGTTTTGAATGAGCAGTTCTTC.

This clonotype was seen at least ten times. V gene TRBV12-3 or TRBV12-4 combines with J gene TRBJ1-2; 8 positions agree with TRBD1. This CDR3 contains 13 residues. J gave up 7 bases and V 4 bases, and 5 bases lay outside the gene matches. The CDR3 spells CASSSGRGPGYTF. DNA of the CDR3: TGTGCCAGCAGTTCGGGCAGGGGGCCTGGCTACACCTTC.

This clonotype was seen only once. One base away lies a much larger clone, so this may be a sequencing read error. The chain links TRBV20-1 to TRBJ2-7; D gene ambiguous. This CDR3 region has 13 residues. V was cut by 2 bases and J by 7 bases, with 15 bases left in between. CDR1 is DFQATT, CDR2 SNEGSKA, per germline (reference sequence). The chain's CDR3 is CSARLPILNEQYF. The CDR3 DNA is TGCAGTGCTAGACTACCGATCCTCAATGAGCAGTACTTC.

This clonotype appeared a few times. The chain employs TRBV10-2 and TRBJ1-1; the D is unclear. Germline CDR1 WSHSY, CDR2 SAAADI. V lost 6 bases, J lost 4 bases, and 9 bases lay in between. The CDR3 extends over 12 amino acids. The DNA of the CDR3 is TGCGCCAGCAGGGCGTTGAGCACTGAAGCTTTCTTT. Translation gives CASRALSTEAFF.

The rearrangement joins TRBV7-8 to TRBJ2-7, with D unclear. CDR3 size: 13 residues. With 1 base removed from V and 6 bases from J, the gap between germline ends came to 10 bases. Germline CDR1 SGHVS, CDR2 FQNEAQ. CDR3 residues: CASSLDFQGEQYF. The DNA for the CDR3 is TGTGCCAGCAGCTTAGATTTCCAAGGCGAGCAGTACTTC.

This clonotype was seen many times. This chain uses TRBV7-9 with TRBJ2-5, with D possibly matching TRBD2 (5 bases). The CDR3 is made up of 13 amino acids. From germline, CDR1 is SEHNR and CDR2 FQNEAQ (reference sequence). V was pared by 2 bases and J by 5 bases, with 9 bases between. CDR3 region: CASSLNREETQYF. CDR3 in DNA: TGTGCCAGCAGCTTAAATAGGGAGGAGACCCAGTACTTC.

This clonotype has a count of ten or more. J is TRBJ2-1 and V is TRBV10-2; 9 bases align to TRBD2. The CDR3 sequence is 17 residues long. Germline CDR1 is WSHSY and CDR2 is SAAADI. V lost 3 bases, J lost 3 bases, and 9 bases stayed unmatched. The chain's CDR3 is CASSDSALAGVYNEQFF. CDR3 DNA sequence: TGCGCCAGCAGTGATTCCGCCTTAGCGGGAGTCTACAATGAGCAGTTCTTC.

The chain has TRBV6-5 and TRBJ2-6; D is perhaps TRBD1 (6 bases). Germline V gene sequence: CDR1 MNHEY, CDR2 SVGAGI. This CDR3 comprises 15 residues. V lost 4 bases to trimming and J lost 4 bases, with 11 bases between them. CDR3 nucleotides: TGTGCCAGCAGTTCCGAGACAGGCGGGGCCAACGTCCTGACTTTC. This gives the protein CASSSETGGANVLTF.

On this clonotype itself: An end of the junction differs from the germline gene, which may be a read error. The CDR3 DNA is TGTGCCAGCTGTCCAGGGACAGGAGCGTGCAATCAGCCCCAGCAATTT. It is translated as CASCPGTGACNQPQQF. V and J are TRBV12-3 or TRBV12-4 and TRBJ1-5; 8 bases agree with TRBD1. This CDR3 is built from 16 residues.

Notes on this clonotype: One end of the junction varies from germline; a read error may be responsible. The V gene is TRBV7-2, the J gene TRBJ2-4; TRBD2 matches 7 bases. Germline lookup yields CDR1 SGHTA and CDR2 FQGNSA. The CDR3 is 16 amino acids. CDR3 nucleotide sequence: TGTGCCTGCAGCTTAGGCTGGGGGGGACTCCCAAACATTCAGTACTTC. Its translation: CACSLGWGGLPNIQYF.

This sequence joins TRBV12-3 or TRBV12-4 and TRBJ2-7, with 7 bases that match TRBD2. The V and J ends lost 5 bases and 5 bases, in that order; junction bases with no gene match: 15. The CDR3 extends over 16 amino acids. CDR3 amino acids: CASSHLRGESRHEQYF. The CDR3 DNA reads TGTGCCAGCAGTCACCTCCGGGGGGAGAGTAGACACGAGCAGTACTTC.